This T cell receptor (beta chain) was captured in a study of shared clonotypes between healthy human individuals. General study findings and limits: Naive CD4 clonotypes were shared across a few donors at around 5.4%. The study generally estimated greater richness for naive than memory subsets.

Only CD45RO-negative cells positively selected for CCR7 counted as naive CD8 cells, so terminally differentiated effector memory CD45RA+ cells were excluded. A remark on this clone: The antigen is not known.

The V gene lost 4 bases and the J gene lost 1 base, with 14 bases spanning the gap. Per the germline V gene, CDR1 is LGHNA and CDR2 is YSLEER. The CDR3 is 15 residues long. Deep level was the assay's run setting. Sorted-subset replicate PCRs used approximately 200 ng of genomic DNA. This amount corresponded to 25,000 to 30,000 T cell genomes. This table comes from immunoSEQ multiplex PCR, and its TCRdb copy is limited to in-frame clones, with some not included. The profile shows 1.5 million to 2.5 million clones, less than 95% of them singletons. The sequenced sample consisted of naive CD8+ T cells sorted from blood. V and J are TRBV4-3 and TRBJ2-7; possible D gene TRBD2, 5 bases. This TCR came from a man between 18 and 29 years old in good health. In DNA, the CDR3 is TGCGCCAGCAGCCCCACGGCTTGGGAGTCCTACGAGCAGTACTTC. This encodes CASSPTAWESYEQYF.